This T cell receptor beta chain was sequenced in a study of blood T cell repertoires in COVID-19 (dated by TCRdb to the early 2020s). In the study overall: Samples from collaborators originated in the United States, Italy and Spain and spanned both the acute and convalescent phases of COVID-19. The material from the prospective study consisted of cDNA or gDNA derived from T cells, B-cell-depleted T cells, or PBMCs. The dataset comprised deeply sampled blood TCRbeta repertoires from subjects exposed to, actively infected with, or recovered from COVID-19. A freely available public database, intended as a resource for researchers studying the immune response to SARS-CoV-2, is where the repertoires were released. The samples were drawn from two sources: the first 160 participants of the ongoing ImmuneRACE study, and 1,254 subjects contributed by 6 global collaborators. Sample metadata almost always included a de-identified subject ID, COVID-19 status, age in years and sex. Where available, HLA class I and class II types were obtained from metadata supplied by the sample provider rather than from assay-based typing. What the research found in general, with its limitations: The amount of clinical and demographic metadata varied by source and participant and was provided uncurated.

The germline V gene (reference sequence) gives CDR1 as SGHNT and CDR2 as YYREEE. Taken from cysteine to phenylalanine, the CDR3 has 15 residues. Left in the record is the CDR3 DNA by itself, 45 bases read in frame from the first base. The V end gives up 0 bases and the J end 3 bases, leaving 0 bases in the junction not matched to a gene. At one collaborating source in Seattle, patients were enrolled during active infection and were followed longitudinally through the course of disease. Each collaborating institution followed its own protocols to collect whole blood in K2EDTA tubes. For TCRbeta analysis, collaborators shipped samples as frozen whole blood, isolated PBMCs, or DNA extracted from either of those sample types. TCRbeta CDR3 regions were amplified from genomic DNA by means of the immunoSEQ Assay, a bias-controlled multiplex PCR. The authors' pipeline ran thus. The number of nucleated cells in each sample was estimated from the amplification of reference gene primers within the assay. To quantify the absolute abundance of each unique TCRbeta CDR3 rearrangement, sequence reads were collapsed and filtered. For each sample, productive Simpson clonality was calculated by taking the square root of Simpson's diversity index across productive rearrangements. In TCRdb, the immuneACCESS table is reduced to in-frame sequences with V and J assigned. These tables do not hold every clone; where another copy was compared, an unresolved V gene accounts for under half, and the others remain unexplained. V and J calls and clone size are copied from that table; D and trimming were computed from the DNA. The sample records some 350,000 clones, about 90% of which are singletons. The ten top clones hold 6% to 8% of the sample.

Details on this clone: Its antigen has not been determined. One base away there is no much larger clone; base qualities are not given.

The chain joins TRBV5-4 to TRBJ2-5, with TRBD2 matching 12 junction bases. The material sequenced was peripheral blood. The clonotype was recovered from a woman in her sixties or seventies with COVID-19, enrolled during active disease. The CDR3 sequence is CASSLGLAGEETQYF. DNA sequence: TGTGCCAGCAGCTTGGGACTAGCGGGGGAAGAGACCCAGTACTTC.